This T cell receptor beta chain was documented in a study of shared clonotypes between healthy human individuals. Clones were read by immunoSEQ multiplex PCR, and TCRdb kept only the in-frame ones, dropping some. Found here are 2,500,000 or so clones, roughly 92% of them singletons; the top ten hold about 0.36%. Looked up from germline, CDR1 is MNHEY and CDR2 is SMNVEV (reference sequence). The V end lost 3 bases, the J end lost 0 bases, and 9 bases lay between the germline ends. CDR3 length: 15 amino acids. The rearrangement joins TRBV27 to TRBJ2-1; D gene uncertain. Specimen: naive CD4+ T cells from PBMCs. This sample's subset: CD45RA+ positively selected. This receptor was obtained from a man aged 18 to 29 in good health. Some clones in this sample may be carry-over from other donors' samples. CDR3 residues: CASSLRRPSYNEQFF. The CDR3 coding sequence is TGTGCCAGCAGTTTGCGCCGCCCCTCCTACAATGAGCAGTTCTTC.